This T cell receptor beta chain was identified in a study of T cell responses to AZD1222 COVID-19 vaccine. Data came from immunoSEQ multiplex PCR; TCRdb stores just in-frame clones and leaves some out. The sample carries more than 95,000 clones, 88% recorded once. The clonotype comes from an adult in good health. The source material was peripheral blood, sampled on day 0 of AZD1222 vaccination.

CDR3 protein: CSASRGRVSEKLFF. The DNA of the CDR3 is TGCAGTGCTAGTCGCGGGCGGGTGAGCGAAAAACTGTTTTTT. The genes are TRBV20-1 and TRBJ1-4; the D is unclear. The CDR3 spans 14 residues. V was clipped by 3 bases and J by 8 bases, with 16 bases between them. From germline, CDR1 is DFQATT and CDR2 SNEGSKA (reference sequence).